Listed below are T cell receptor beta chains from one sample, sequenced in a study of OX40 agonist ivuxolimab in advanced cancers. Using immunoSEQ multiplex PCR, the repertoire was profiled, and TCRdb retains in-frame clones only, with some absent. The data contain tens of thousands of clones, 70% to 90% of them singletons. The sample was CD4+ or CD8+ T cells sorted from blood, taken in a trial of the OX40 agonist ivuxolimab. The source is an adult with an advanced solid tumor such as melanoma, head and neck, liver or kidney cancer. Each CDR3 is given with its conserved first and last residue. D genes are given only for firm matches. Clone size appears in some rows only: once, few, many, or a class for an expanded clone.

>TRBD1|TRBJ2-7|.|TRBV18
TGTGCCAGCTCACCTCCGGGACAGGCACCCTACGAGCAGTACTTC
CASSPPGQAPYEQYF
>.|TRBJ1-6|few|TRBV9
TGTGCCAGCAGCGCCCCCCCGGGACGGGATAATTCACCCCTCCACTTT
CASSAPPGRDNSPLHF
>TRBD1|TRBJ1-1|.|TRBV10-3
TGTGCCATCAGTAGACAGGGAAACACTGAAGCTTTCTTT
CAISRQGNTEAFF
>TRBD1|TRBJ1-2|.|TRBV6-1
TGTGCCAGCAGTGCCCCACAGGGGGCCTTCTATGGCTACACCTTC
CASSAPQGAFYGYTF
>TRBD2|TRBJ2-3|few|TRBV29-1
TGCAGCGTTGGAAGCGGGGGGGGAAATACGCAGTATTTT
CSVGSGGGNTQYF
>TRBD1|TRBJ1-2|.|TRBV6-5
TGTGCCAGCAGTTACGGAGGACAGGTCCTGGACGGCTACACCTTC
CASSYGGQVLDGYTF
>.|TRBJ2-7|.|TRBV5-1
TGCGCCAGCAGCGGAACCTACTACGAGCAGTACTTC
CASSGTYYEQYF
>TRBD1|TRBJ2-1|.|TRBV6-6
TGTGCCAGCACCCTCGGACAGGGCACCTACAATGAGCAGTTCTTC
CASTLGQGTYNEQFF
>TRBD2|TRBJ2-7|.|TRBV20-1
TGCAGTGCTACCGGGGGGTACGAGCAGTACTTC
CSATGGYEQYF
>.|TRBJ2-5|once|TRBV21-1
TGTGCCAGCAGCAAAGGCGCCGGGACTAGAGGGGGGACCCAGTACTTC
CASSKGAGTRGGTQYF
>.|TRBJ1-6|.|TRBV27
TGTGCCAGCACCTCGGGCAGTAATTCACCCCTCCACTTT
CASTSGSNSPLHF
>.|TRBJ2-1|once|TRBV2
TGTGCCAACTCTATCAGCTCCTACAATGAGCAGTTCTTC
CANSISSYNEQFF
>.|TRBJ1-5|.|TRBV11-2
TGTGCCAGCAGCTTAGAGGCCAATCAGCCCCAGCATTTT
CASSLEANQPQHF
>.|TRBJ1-3|once|TRBV4-1
TGCGCCAGCAGCCAGGGACTAAACACCATATATTTT
CASSQGLNTIYF
>.|TRBJ1-1|.|TRBV5-1
TGCGCCAGCAGCTTACAATCGAAAACTGAAGCTTTCTTT
CASSLQSKTEAFF
>.|TRBJ1-6|.|TRBV6-5
TGTGCCAGCAACCATGACGGTCTAGATTCACCCCTCCACTTT
CASNHDGLDSPLHF
>TRBD2|TRBJ2-3|once|TRBV7-2
TGTGCCAGCAGCGTAGGACTAGCGGGAGGGGCAGATACGCAGTATTTT
CASSVGLAGGADTQYF
>TRBD2|TRBJ2-3|.|TRBV11-2
TGTGCCAGCAGTGGTCTAGCGGGGGGCACAGATACGCAGTATTTT
CASSGLAGGTDTQYF
>.|TRBJ2-3|.|TRBV19
TGTGCCAGTAGTATCTCGGGCAGGGTCCCAGATACGCAGTATTTT
CASSISGRVPDTQYF
>.|TRBJ2-6|.|TRBV2
TGTGCCAGCGACTTCATCTCTGGGGCCAACGTCCTGACTTTC
CASDFISGANVLTF
>.|TRBJ2-4|once|TRBV5-1
TGCGCCAGCAGCACCCTCGCAGGGAGCGAAAACATTCAGTACTTC
CASSTLAGSENIQYF
>.|TRBJ1-1|.|TRBV2
TGTGCCAGCATGGAACAGGGTATGACTGAAGCTTTCTTT
CASMEQGMTEAFF
>.|TRBJ2-3|.|TRBV5-4
TGTGCCAGCAGCTCCGACAGGGGAGGGTCCACAGATACGCAGTATTTT
CASSSDRGGSTDTQYF
>TRBD1|TRBJ1-1|.|TRBV19
TGTGCCAGTAGTAAGGCAGGGGGCATAACTGAAGCTTTCTTT
CASSKAGGITEAFF
>.|TRBJ2-7|.|TRBV4-3
TGCGCCAGCAGCCAATTCAGCAGTTCCTACGAGCAGTACTTC
CASSQFSSSYEQYF
>TRBD1|TRBJ1-5|few|TRBV29-1
TGCAGCGTCCAGGGGGCAGGCAATCAGCCCCAGCATTTT
CSVQGAGNQPQHF
>TRBD1|TRBJ2-1|.|TRBV7-6
TGTGCCAGCAGCTTCGGGGGACAGGGTAGCGAGCAGTTCTTC
CASSFGGQGSEQFF
>.|TRBJ1-2|.|TRBV5-5
TGTGCCAGCAGCCTACTCTCGGGAGGGGCAAACTATGGCTACACCTTC
CASSLLSGGANYGYTF
>TRBD1|TRBJ1-2|.|TRBV7-2
TGTGCCAGCAGCTCCTACAGGGGCGGCTACACCTTC
CASSSYRGGYTF
>TRBD1|TRBJ1-4|.|TRBV6-5
TGTGCCAGCAGTTACGACAGGGGGTTCGGAAAACTGTTTTTT
CASSYDRGFGKLFF
>TRBD2|TRBJ2-3|few|TRBV7-6
TGTGCCAGCAGCTCCAGCGGGAGCATGGGTCTTACGCAGTATTTT
CASSSSGSMGLTQYF
>TRBD2|TRBJ2-1|.|TRBV6-1
TGTGCCAGCAGAGCGGGGGGGCCAGGCAATGAGCAGTTCTTC
CASRAGGPGNEQFF
>.|TRBJ2-1|.|TRBV15
TGTGCCACCAGCAGAGGTCGGAATCGGTTTGATGAGCAGTTCTTC
CATSRGRNRFDEQFF
>.|TRBJ1-1|.|TRBV6-1
TGTGCCAGCAGTGAACATGGGGGGGACACTGAAGCTTTCTTT
CASSEHGGDTEAFF
>.|TRBJ1-1|.|TRBV2
TGTGCCAGCAGTGAAAACGCATGGGGAACTGAAGCTTTCTTT
CASSENAWGTEAFF
>.|TRBJ1-5|once|TRBV21-1
TGTGCCAGCAGCAAGAAGGCGCCGGGACAGGGGGGCGAAGGCAATCAGCCCCAGCATTTT
CASSKKAPGQGGEGNQPQHF
>.|TRBJ1-2|.|TRBV9
TGTGCCAGCAGCGGAGTAGGGGGCTACACCTTC
CASSGVGGYTF
>.|TRBJ1-5|once|TRBV2
TGTGCCAGCAAAGGGGTTAGCAATCAGCCCCAGCATTTT
CASKGVSNQPQHF
>.|TRBJ2-7|.|TRBV7-9
TGTGCCGTTAGCGGGGACAGCCGCTACGAGCAGTACTTC
CAVSGDSRYEQYF
>.|TRBJ2-2|.|TRBV5-1
TGCGCCAGCAGCACTACAGGGAACACCGGGGAGCTGTTTTTT
CASSTTGNTGELFF
>TRBD1|TRBJ2-1|.|TRBV6-1
TGTGCCAGCAGTGCAGGGGGCGACCGCAATGAGCAGTTCTTC
CASSAGGDRNEQFF
>.|TRBJ2-2|.|TRBV4-1
TGCGCCAGCAGCCAAGATTATTTACCGCCCGGGGAGCTGTTTTTT
CASSQDYLPPGELFF
>.|TRBJ2-5|.|TRBV21-1
TGTGCCAGCAACCTTAGGACAGGGGGCGAGACCCAGTACTTC
CASNLRTGGETQYF
>TRBD1|TRBJ2-2|.|TRBV27
TGTGCCAGCAGTATCTACGGGACAGGGGGCGATAGGGCCGGGGAGCTGTTTTTT
CASSIYGTGGDRAGELFF
>TRBD1|TRBJ2-1|.|TRBV7-8
TGTGCCAGCAGCTTTACCGGGACAGGAACGGACAATGAGCAGTTCTTC
CASSFTGTGTDNEQFF
>.|TRBJ2-2|.|TRBV4-3
TGCGCCAGCAGCCAAGAGCAGGGGAACACCGGGGAGCTGTTTTTT
CASSQEQGNTGELFF
>TRBD1|TRBJ1-5|few|TRBV19
TGTGCCAGTAGGACAGGGTTCGATCAGCCCCAGCATTTT
CASRTGFDQPQHF
>TRBD2|TRBJ2-3|.|TRBV5-4
TGTGCCAGCAGGGCTAGCGGGGGAGCTAGCACAGATACGCAGTATTTT
CASRASGGASTDTQYF
>.|TRBJ2-3|.|TRBV9
TGTGCCAGCAGCGTATTCTCAGGGACAGATACGCAGTATTTT
CASSVFSGTDTQYF
>.|TRBJ1-6|once|TRBV7-9
TGTGCCAGCAGCTTGGAGGATTCACCCCTCCACTTT
CASSLEDSPLHF
>TRBD1|TRBJ2-3|once|TRBV19
TGTGCCAGTAGTATAGCTGGGACAGGGGTAATTAGCACAGATACGCAGTATTTT
CASSIAGTGVISTDTQYF
>TRBD2|TRBJ2-7|.|TRBV7-9
TGTGCCAGCAGCCGAAACAAGCGGGAGCTAGCCTACGAGCAGTACTTC
CASSRNKRELAYEQYF
>.|TRBJ1-5|.|TRBV11-3
TGTGCCAGCAGCTTAGTTCCGGCTAATCAGCCCCAGCATTTT
CASSLVPANQPQHF
>.|TRBJ2-3|once|TRBV27
TGTGCCAGCAGTTCCTCGCCGGGGTATACACAGTATTTT
CASSSSPGYTQYF
>TRBD2|TRBJ2-4|.|TRBV28
TGTGCCAGCCTAGCGGGAGGAAAAAACATTCAGTACTTC
CASLAGGKNIQYF